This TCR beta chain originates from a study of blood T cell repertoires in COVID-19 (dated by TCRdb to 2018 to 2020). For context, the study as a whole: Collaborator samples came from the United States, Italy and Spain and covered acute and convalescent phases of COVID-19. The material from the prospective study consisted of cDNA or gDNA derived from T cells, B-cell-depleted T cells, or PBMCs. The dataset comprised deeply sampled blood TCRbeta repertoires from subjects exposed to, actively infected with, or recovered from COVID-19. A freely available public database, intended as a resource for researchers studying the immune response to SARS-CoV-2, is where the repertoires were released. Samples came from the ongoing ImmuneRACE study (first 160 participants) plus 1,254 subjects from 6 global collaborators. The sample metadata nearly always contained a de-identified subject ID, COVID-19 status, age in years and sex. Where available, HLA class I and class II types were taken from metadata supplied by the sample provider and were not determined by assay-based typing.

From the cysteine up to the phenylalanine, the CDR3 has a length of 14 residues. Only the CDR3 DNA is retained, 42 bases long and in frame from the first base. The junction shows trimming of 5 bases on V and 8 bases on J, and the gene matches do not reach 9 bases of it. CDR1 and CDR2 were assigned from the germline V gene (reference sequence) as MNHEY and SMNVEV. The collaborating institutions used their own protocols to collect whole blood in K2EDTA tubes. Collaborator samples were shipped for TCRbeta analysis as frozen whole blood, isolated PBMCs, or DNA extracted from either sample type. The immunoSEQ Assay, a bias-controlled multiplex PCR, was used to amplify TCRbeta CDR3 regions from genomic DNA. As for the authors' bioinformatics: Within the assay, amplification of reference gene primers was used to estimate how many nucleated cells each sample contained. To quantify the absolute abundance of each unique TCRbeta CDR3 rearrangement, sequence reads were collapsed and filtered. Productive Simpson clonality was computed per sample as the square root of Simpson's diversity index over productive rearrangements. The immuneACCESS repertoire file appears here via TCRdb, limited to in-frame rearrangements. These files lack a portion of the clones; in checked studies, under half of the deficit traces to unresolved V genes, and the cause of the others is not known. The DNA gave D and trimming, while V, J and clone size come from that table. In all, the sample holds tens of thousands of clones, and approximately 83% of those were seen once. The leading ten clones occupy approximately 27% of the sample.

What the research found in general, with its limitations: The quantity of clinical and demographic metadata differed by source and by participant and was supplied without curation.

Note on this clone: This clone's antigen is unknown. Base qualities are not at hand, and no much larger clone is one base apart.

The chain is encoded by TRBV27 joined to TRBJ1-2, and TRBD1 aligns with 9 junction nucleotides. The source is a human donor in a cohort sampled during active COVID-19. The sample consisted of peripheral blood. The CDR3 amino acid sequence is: CASSKGDREEGYTF. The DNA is TGTGCCAGCAGTAAGGGGGACAGGGAGGAAGGCTACACCTTC.